Below are 32 T cell receptor beta chains sequenced from a single sample in a study of blood T cell repertoires in COVID-19. The protocol was immunoSEQ multiplex PCR, while the TCRdb copy is restricted to in-frame clones and leaves out a portion. The sample records over 120,000 clones, about 87% being singletons. Sequenced input: peripheral blood. The receptors come from a man aged 50 to 60 who had recovered from COVID-19.

This sequence joins TRBV4-3 and TRBJ2-7; 13 bases line up with TRBD2. The CDR3 has 15 amino acids. V shed 5 bases, J shed 2 bases, and the junction held 3 bases outside the gene matches. Looked up from germline, CDR1 is LGHNA and CDR2 is YSLEER. CDR3 DNA: TGCGCCAGCAGCAGGACTAGCGGGGGAACCTACGAGCAGTACTTC. Its protein is CASSRTSGGTYEQYF.

The V gene is TRBV27, the J gene TRBJ2-1, with 7 bases aligning to TRBD2. This CDR3 is 16 amino acids long. Germline V gene data show CDR1 as MNHEY and CDR2 as SMNVEV (reference sequence). The V segment lost 0 bases and the J segment 1 base; nucleotides outside the gene matches: 3. CDR3 sequence reads: CASSLSPSGSYNEQFF. CDR3 in DNA: TGTGCCAGCAGTTTATCGCCTAGCGGATCCTACAATGAGCAGTTCTTC.

V and J are TRBV6-5 and TRBJ1-3, with D possibly TRBD1 on 6 matching bases. This CDR3 has 15 amino acids. Deletions cut 4 bases from V and 1 base from J, with 11 bases between. Germline CDR1 MNHEY, CDR2 SVGAGI. CDR3 loop: CASSSTGISGNTIYF. For the CDR3, the DNA is TGTGCCAGCAGTTCCACAGGGATTTCTGGAAACACCATATATTTT.

The V and J genes are TRBV10-3 and TRBJ2-2; 9 bases are shared with TRBD2. This CDR3 comprises 16 residues. Germline V gene data show CDR1 as ENHRY and CDR2 as SYGVKD. Losses at the gene ends were 5 bases for V and 5 bases for J; bases not matched to a gene: 9. In nucleotides, the CDR3 is TGTGCCATCAGTTCGCGTAGCGGGGGAGTAACCGGGGAGCTGTTTTTT. Amino acids: CAISSRSGGVTGELFF.

This sequence joins TRBV7-9 and TRBJ2-1; 12 nucleotides agree with TRBD2. The germline CDR1 and CDR2 sequences are SEHNR and FQNEAQ (reference sequence). With 8 bases clipped from V and 0 bases from J, the junction kept 2 bases outside the gene matches. There are 15 residues in the CDR3. CDR3 region: CASGLAGPSYNEQFF. The CDR3 DNA sequence: TGTGCCAGCGGACTAGCGGGGCCCTCCTACAATGAGCAGTTCTTC.

This clone was seen only once. The chain links TRBV30 to TRBJ2-3; D unresolved. This CDR3 has 16 amino acids. CDR1 GTSNPN and CDR2 SVGIG come from the germline V gene (reference sequence). V dropped 0 bases and J dropped 1 base, with 14 bases sitting between them. The CDR3 DNA sequence: TGTGCCTGGAGTGTCGGGTCTCCTACGGGCACAGATACGCAGTATTTT. It is translated as CAWSVGSPTGTDTQYF. Complete variable domain (other parts from reference TRBV30 and TRBJ2-3): SQTIHQWPATLVQPVGSPLSLECTVEGTSNPNLYWYRQAAGRGLQLLFYSVGIGQISSEVPQNLSASRPQDRQFILSSKKLLLSDSGFYLCAWSVGSPTGTDTQYFGPGTRLTVL.

This clone was counted once. This chain uses TRBV11-2 with TRBJ2-1; no clear D. Germline loops: CDR1 SGHAT, CDR2 FQNNGV. V lost 5 bases and J lost 4, with 15 bases in between. This CDR3 region has 15 residues. Here the CDR3 DNA reads TGTGCCAGCAGCCCGTTGCGCAACGCGTACAATGAGCAGTTCTTC. Amino acids: CASSPLRNAYNEQFF.

The chain combines TRBV7-9 with TRBJ1-4; 9 bases are a match to TRBD1. Trimming at V came to 5 bases and at J to 5 bases, leaving 3 bases not matched to a gene. The CDR3 has 14 residues. Looked up from germline, CDR1 is SEHNR and CDR2 is FQNEAQ (reference sequence). DNA of the CDR3: TGTGCCAGCAGCGCAGGGACAGGGAATGAAAAACTGTTTTTT. This codes for CASSAGTGNEKLFF.

The V and J genes are TRBV11-2 and TRBJ2-1; D is unresolved. This CDR3 has 15 residues. Per the germline V gene, CDR1 is SGHAT and CDR2 is FQNNGV. With 2 bases removed from V and 3 bases from J, the gap between germline ends came to 11 bases. As DNA, the CDR3 is TGTGCCAGCAGCTTATCGAACTCTATCTACAATGAGCAGTTCTTC. Its protein is CASSLSNSIYNEQFF.

V is TRBV27 and J is TRBJ1-4; D unclear. V dropped 5 bases and J dropped 7 bases, with 14 bases sitting between them. This CDR3 has 14 amino acids. Per the germline V gene, CDR1 is MNHEY and CDR2 is SMNVEV (reference sequence). CDR3 DNA sequence: TGTGCCAGCAGTCCATTATCGGGAGGTGAAAAACTGTTTTTT. Translated, it gives CASSPLSGGEKLFF.

The chain links TRBV5-1 to TRBJ1-3; D is possibly TRBD1 (5 bases). CDR3 length: 14 amino acids. Trimming shortened V by 2 bases and J by 2 bases, and 8 bases separated the two germline ends. Germline loops: CDR1 SGHRS, CDR2 YFSETQ. CDR3 in amino acids: CASSFDSAGNTIYF. The DNA for the CDR3 is TGCGCCAGCAGCTTTGACAGTGCTGGAAACACCATATATTTT.

V gene TRBV7-2 combines with J gene TRBJ2-7, with 9 bases identical to TRBD1. CDR1 and CDR2 (germline): SGHTA, FQGNSA. J was trimmed by 0 bases and V by 5 bases; bases with no gene match: 8. The CDR3 is made up of 16 amino acids. The CDR3 nucleotides are TGTGCCAGCAGCCAAGGACCGGGACAGGGCTCCTACGAGCAGTACTTC. Protein product: CASSQGPGQGSYEQYF.

The rearrangement uses TRBV27 and TRBJ2-3; perhaps TRBD1 as D (5 bases). V lost 6 bases and J 2 bases, leaving 12 bases between the germline ends. The CDR3 has 14 amino acids. Germline V lookup: CDR1 MNHEY, CDR2 SMNVEV (reference sequence). CDR3 DNA sequence: TGTGCCAGCAGGTGGCAGGGAAACACAGATACGCAGTATTTT. It specifies CASRWQGNTDTQYF.

This clone is a singleton in its sample. The V and J genes are TRBV5-1 and TRBJ1-1; no clear D. Trimming cost V 0 bases and J 8 bases, with 14 bases left between them. Germline lookup yields CDR1 SGHRS and CDR2 YFSETQ. This CDR3 comprises 14 residues. The CDR3 loop reads CASSLAPGSREAFF. CDR3 nucleotides: TGCGCCAGCAGCTTGGCCCCAGGATCACGAGAAGCTTTCTTT.

The genes are TRBV6-5 and TRBJ2-5, with 8 bases lining up with TRBD2. CDR3 length: 15 residues. V gave up 3 bases and J gave up 5 bases; unmatched junction bases: 8. From germline, CDR1 is MNHEY and CDR2 SVGAGI. Here the CDR3 DNA reads TGTGCCAGCAGTTATTACAGCGGGGGTACGGAGACCCAGTACTTC. It codes for CASSYYSGGTETQYF.

This rearrangement joins TRBV7-5 to TRBJ2-1; TRBD1, the table's D call, lacks a check against the DNA. TRBV7-5 is listed as a pseudogene. This CDR3 contains 17 residues. CDR3 sequence (DNA): TGTGCCAGAAGGTTCCGGGACAAGGTATTATACTACAATGAGCAGTTCTTC. Translated: CARRFRDKVLYYNEQFF.

This clone has only a few counts. V is TRBV12-5 and J is TRBJ2-3; possibly TRBD1 for D (5 bases). The V gene's germline CDR1 is LGHNT and CDR2 FRNRAP. V was cut by 7 bases and J by 0 bases, with 11 bases left in between. This CDR3 contains 14 residues. The CDR3 loop is CASAIGVSTDTQYF. The CDR3 coding sequence is TGTGCTAGTGCCATAGGGGTGAGCACAGATACGCAGTATTTT. Supplemented by reference TRBV12-5 and TRBJ2-3, the full variable domain reads DARVTQTPRHKVTEMGQEVTMRCQPILGHNTVFWYRQTMMQGLELLAYFRNRAPLDDSGMPKDRFSAEMPDATLATLKIQPSEPRDSAVYFCASAIGVSTDTQYFGPGTRLTVL.

This clone came up once. The chain carries TRBV19 and TRBJ1-5; TRBD1 aligns across 8 bases. Trimming removed 3 bases from V and 7 bases from J; junction bases left unmatched: 8. Germline V CDR1 and CDR2: LNHDA, SQIVND (reference sequence). The CDR3 sequence is 15 residues long. CDR3 amino acids: CASSMDAGGGQPQHF. DNA of the CDR3: TGTGCCAGTAGTATGGACGCAGGGGGCGGACAGCCCCAGCATTTT.

The J gene is TRBJ1-2, the V gene TRBV9, with 8 bases identical to TRBD1. Trimming removed 3 bases from V and 5 bases from J; junction bases left unmatched: 9. The CDR3 runs 15 residues. The V gene's germline CDR1 is SGDLS and CDR2 YYNGEE. The DNA for the CDR3 is TGTGCCAGCAGCGCAGAGGACAGGGCAGGGTATGGCTACACCTTC. It is translated as CASSAEDRAGYGYTF.

The genes are TRBV24-1 and TRBJ1-1, with a weak D call TRBD1 (5 bases). The CDR3 is 12 residues long. Germline V gives CDR1 KGHDR, CDR2 SFDVKD. V lost 0 bases and J lost 7, with 5 bases in between. The CDR3 is CATSDLGHEAFF. For the CDR3, the DNA is TGTGCCACCAGTGATTTGGGACATGAAGCTTTCTTT.

The chain has TRBV3-1 (or the pseudogene TRBV3-2) and TRBJ2-1; 10 bases fit TRBD1. After removal of 2 bases from V and 4 bases from J, the junction contained 5 bases not matched to a gene. CDR3 length: 16 residues. Looked up from germline, CDR1 is LGHDT and CDR2 is YNNKEL (reference sequence). DNA of the CDR3: TGTGCCAGCAGCCAACTTTGGACAGGGGGATACAATGAGCAGTTCTTC. The encoded protein is CASSQLWTGGYNEQFF.

The chain carries TRBV7-9 and TRBJ1-2, with D perhaps TRBD1 (6 bases). The CDR3 has 19 residues. The ends were cut back, 3 bases at V and 0 bases at J, with 23 bases in the middle. CDR1 and CDR2 (germline): SEHNR, FQNEAQ (reference sequence). CDR3 sequence reads: CASSLEYLGAGATNYGYTF. The CDR3 nucleotides read TGTGCCAGCAGCTTGGAGTACCTCGGGGCAGGGGCCACTAACTATGGCTACACCTTC.

The gene calls are TRBV7-9 and TRBJ2-7; D gene unclear. Germline CDR1 is SEHNR and CDR2 is FQNEAQ (reference sequence). This CDR3 region has 14 residues. Trimming left V 5 bases short and J 2 bases short, with 13 bases between. CDR3 sequence (DNA): TGTGCCAGCAGCCAAACCCCGCGAACCTACGAGCAGTACTTC. Translation: CASSQTPRTYEQYF.

The genes are TRBV4-2 and TRBJ2-7; TRBD1 is a possible D gene (6 bases). Trimming removed 2 bases from V and 5 bases from J, with 19 bases in between. Germline V gene sequence: CDR1 LGHNA, CDR2 YNFKEQ. The CDR3 extends over 16 amino acids. The CDR3, as DNA: TGTGCCAGCAGCCAAAGCACGGTCAGGGGAGCTCACGAGCAGTACTTC. Translating gives CASSQSTVRGAHEQYF.

This chain connects TRBV5-1 to TRBJ2-7; 9 bases match TRBD1. The CDR3 contains 15 residues. Germline values: CDR1 SGHRS, CDR2 YFSETQ. The ends lost 3 bases at V and 4 bases at J; junction bases unmatched: 8. CDR3 bases: TGCGCCAGCAGCTCCGAGTCCGGGACAGGGTACGAGCAGTACTTC. It yields the protein CASSSESGTGYEQYF.

For the CDR3, the DNA is TGTGCCAGCAGTGATCGGGGGGGCTGGTTAGAGACCCAGTACTTC. Its translation is CASSDRGGWLETQYF. The chain couples TRBV6-2 or TRBV6-3 to TRBJ2-5; TRBD2 agrees at 8 bases. CDR3 size: 15 residues. J was trimmed by 4 bases and V by 5 bases; bases with no gene match: 9. Germline CDR1 is MNHEY and CDR2 is SVGEGT.

The chain has TRBV2 and TRBJ2-3; 10 nucleotides align to TRBD2. The CDR3 consists of 18 residues. CDR1 and CDR2 (germline): SNHLY, FYNNEI. After removal of 6 bases from V and 3 bases from J, the junction contained 15 bases not matched to a gene. CDR3 DNA: TGTGCCAGCAGATCCGGGACTAGCGTAGACTTCGGAACAGATACGCAGTATTTT. Its translation: CASRSGTSVDFGTDTQYF.

The chain carries TRBV4-1 and TRBJ2-1; 11 nucleotides match TRBD2. This CDR3 is built from 16 residues. Germline CDR1 MGHRA, CDR2 YSYEKL. J gave up 7 bases and V 0 bases, and 5 bases lay outside the gene matches. DNA for the CDR3: TGCGCCAGCAGCCAAGAGAGACTAGCGGGGTCGAATGAGCAGTTCTTC. As protein: CASSQERLAGSNEQFF.

This chain uses TRBV2 with TRBJ2-3, with D tentatively TRBD2 (7 bases). Germline values: CDR1 SNHLY, CDR2 FYNNEI. Trimming removed 8 bases at V and 2 bases at J, with 14 bases between. This CDR3 is built from 14 residues. The CDR3 DNA reads as TGTGCCAGCCGACAGGCGGGAGCCACAGATACGCAGTATTTT. Amino acid sequence: CASRQAGATDTQYF. Full variable domain (outside the CDR3, taken from reference TRBV2 and TRBJ2-3): EPEVTQTPSHQVTQMGQEVILRCVPISNHLYFYWYRQILGQKVEFLVSFYNNEISEKSEIFDDQFSVERPDGSNFTLKIRSTKLEDSAMYFCASRQAGATDTQYFGPGTRLTVL.

The chain uses TRBV7-2 and TRBJ1-6; D gene ambiguous. Germline assignment: CDR1 SGHTA and CDR2 FQGNSA. The V end was cut by 5 bases, the J end by 4 bases, with 15 bases between. This CDR3 region has 16 residues. The CDR3, as DNA: TGTGCCAGCAGCCTAACTCAGGATCTTTATAATTCACCCCTCCACTTT. This sequence encodes CASSLTQDLYNSPLHF.

This chain links TRBV12-5 with TRBJ2-7; the match to TRBD1 covers 10 bases. This CDR3 region has 16 residues. The germline V gene has CDR1 LGHNT and CDR2 FRNRAP. V dropped 1 base and J dropped 4; count of bases not matched to a gene: 7. In nucleotides, the CDR3 is TGTGCTAGTGGTTTGGCCCGTGGGACAGGGGATTACGAGCAGTACTTC. Translated: CASGLARGTGDYEQYF.

J is TRBJ2-5 and V is TRBV15, with 9 positions matching TRBD2. J lost 5 bases, V lost 5 bases, and 12 bases had no gene match. Germline V gene sequence: CDR1 LNHNV, CDR2 YYDKDF (reference sequence). CDR3 length: 16 amino acids. CDR3 amino acids: CATSGQNAGGLETQYF. The CDR3 nucleotides read TGTGCCACCAGCGGACAAAACGCGGGGGGGTTGGAGACCCAGTACTTC.